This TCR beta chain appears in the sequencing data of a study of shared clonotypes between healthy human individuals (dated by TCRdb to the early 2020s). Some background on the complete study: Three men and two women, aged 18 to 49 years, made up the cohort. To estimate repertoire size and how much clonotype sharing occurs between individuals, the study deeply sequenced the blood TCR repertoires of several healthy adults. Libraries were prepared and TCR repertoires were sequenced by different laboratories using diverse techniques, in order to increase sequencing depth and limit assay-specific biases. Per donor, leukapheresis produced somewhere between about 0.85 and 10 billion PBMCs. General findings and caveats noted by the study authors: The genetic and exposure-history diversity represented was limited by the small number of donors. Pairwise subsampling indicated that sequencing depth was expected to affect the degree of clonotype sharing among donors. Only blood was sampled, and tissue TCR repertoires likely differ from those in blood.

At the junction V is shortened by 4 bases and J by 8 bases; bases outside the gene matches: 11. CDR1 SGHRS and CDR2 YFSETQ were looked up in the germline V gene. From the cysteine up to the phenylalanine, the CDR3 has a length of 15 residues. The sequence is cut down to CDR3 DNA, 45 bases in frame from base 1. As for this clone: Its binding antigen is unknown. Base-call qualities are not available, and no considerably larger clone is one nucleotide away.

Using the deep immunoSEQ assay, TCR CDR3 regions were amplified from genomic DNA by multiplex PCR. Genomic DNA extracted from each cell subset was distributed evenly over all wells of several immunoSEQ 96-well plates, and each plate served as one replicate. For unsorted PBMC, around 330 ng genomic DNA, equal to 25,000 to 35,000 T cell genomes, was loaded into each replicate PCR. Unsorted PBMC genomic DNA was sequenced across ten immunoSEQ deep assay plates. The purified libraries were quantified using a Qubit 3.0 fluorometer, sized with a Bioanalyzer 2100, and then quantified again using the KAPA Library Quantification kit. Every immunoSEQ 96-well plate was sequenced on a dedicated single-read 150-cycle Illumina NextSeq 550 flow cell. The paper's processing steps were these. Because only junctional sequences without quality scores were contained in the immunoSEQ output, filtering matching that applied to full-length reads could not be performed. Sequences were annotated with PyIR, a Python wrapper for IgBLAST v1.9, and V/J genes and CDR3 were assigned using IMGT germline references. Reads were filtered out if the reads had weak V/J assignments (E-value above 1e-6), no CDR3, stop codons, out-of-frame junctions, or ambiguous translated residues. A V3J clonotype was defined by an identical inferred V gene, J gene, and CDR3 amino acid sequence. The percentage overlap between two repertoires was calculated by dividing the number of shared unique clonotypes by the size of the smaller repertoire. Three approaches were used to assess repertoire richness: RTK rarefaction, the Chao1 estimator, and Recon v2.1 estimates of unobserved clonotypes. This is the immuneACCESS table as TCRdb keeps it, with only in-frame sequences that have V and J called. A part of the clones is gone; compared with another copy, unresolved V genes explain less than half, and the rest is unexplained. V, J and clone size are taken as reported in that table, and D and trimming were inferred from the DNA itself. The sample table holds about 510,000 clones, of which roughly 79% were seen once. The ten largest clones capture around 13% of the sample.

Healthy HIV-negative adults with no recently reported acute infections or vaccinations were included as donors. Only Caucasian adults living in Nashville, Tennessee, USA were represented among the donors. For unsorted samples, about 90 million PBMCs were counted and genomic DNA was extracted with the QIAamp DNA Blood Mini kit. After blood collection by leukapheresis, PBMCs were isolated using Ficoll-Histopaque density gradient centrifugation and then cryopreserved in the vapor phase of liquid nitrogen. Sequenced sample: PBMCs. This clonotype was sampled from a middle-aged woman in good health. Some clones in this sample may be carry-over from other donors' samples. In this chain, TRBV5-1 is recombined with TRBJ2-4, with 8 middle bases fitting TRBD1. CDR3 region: CASSLSPGGSDIQYF. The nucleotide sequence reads TGCGCCAGCAGCCTTAGTCCAGGGGGCTCGGACATTCAGTACTTC.